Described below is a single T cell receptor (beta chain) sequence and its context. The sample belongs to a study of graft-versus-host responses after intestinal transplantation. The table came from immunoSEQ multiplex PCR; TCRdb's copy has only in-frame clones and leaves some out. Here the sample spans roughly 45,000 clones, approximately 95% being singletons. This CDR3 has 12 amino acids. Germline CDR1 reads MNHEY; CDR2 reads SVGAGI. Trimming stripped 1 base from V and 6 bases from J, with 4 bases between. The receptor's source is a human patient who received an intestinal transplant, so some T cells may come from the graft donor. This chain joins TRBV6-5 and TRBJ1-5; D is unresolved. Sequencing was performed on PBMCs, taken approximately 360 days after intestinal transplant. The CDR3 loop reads CASSYLVQPQHF. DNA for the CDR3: TGTGCCAGCAGTTACTTGGTTCAGCCCCAGCATTTT.